Shown below are 7 T cell receptor beta chains from a single sample sequenced in a study of response to subunit inactivated influenza vaccine. A single record per CDR3 protein comes from TCRdb applying MiXCR to the RT-PCR reads. The sample lists 550,000 to 800,000 distinct CDR3 sequences; around a sixth were seen once. The sample in question was PBMCs from blood, obtained about 11 days after vaccination. These receptors came from a man aged 45-60 years who received an inactivated influenza vaccine.

This clonotype was picked up a small number of times. The chain carries TRBV4-3 and TRBJ2-5; D ambiguous. V was shortened by 3 bases and J by 1 base, with 9 bases between the two germline ends. CDR3 size: 14 residues. The germline V gene encodes CDR1 LGHNA and CDR2 YSLEER. The chain's CDR3 is CASSQRPVQETQYF. Here the CDR3 DNA reads TGCGCCAGCAGCCAGAGACCGGTCCAAGAGACCCAGTACTTC.

This clonotype was counted only a few times. V and J are TRBV11-2 and TRBJ2-7, with TRBD2 as a possible D gene (5 bases). The V gene lost 1 base and the J gene lost 2 bases, with 12 bases spanning the gap. The CDR3 sequence is 15 residues long. Germline CDR1 is SGHAT and CDR2 is FQNNGV. The CDR3 DNA reads TGTGCCAGCAGCTTAGTAGGGCCGGGAACCTACGAGCAGTACTTC. Translating it yields CASSLVGPGTYEQYF.

The chain has TRBV20-1 and TRBJ2-1; D could derive from TRBD1 or TRBD2 (5 bases each). V dropped 5 bases and J dropped 2 bases, with 16 bases sitting between them. Germline lookup yields CDR1 DFQATT and CDR2 SNEGSKA (reference sequence). The CDR3 extends over 15 amino acids. CDR3 in amino acids: CSAPNLGGTYNEQFF. For the CDR3, the DNA is TGCAGTGCTCCCAACCTTGGGGGAACCTACAATGAGCAGTTCTTC.

The chain has TRBV20-1 and TRBJ2-7, with 8 bases fitting TRBD1. The V gene's germline CDR1 is DFQATT and CDR2 SNEGSKA (reference sequence). J gave up 2 bases and V 5 bases, and 5 bases lay outside the gene matches. This CDR3 contains 13 residues. CDR3 residues: CSAWTGHPYEQYF. The CDR3, as DNA: TGCAGTGCTTGGACAGGGCATCCCTACGAGCAGTACTTC.

This clonotype has more than one count but fewer than ten. J is TRBJ2-1 and V is TRBV12-3 or TRBV12-4, with 9 bases aligning to TRBD2. The CDR3 has 14 amino acids. Trimming removed 6 bases from V and 8 bases from J; junction bases left unmatched: 8. CDR3 nucleotide sequence: TGTGCCAGCAGGAACCCGGGACTAGCCTATGAGCAGTTCTTC. Translation gives CASRNPGLAYEQFF.

V usage is TRBV12-3 or TRBV12-4 and J usage is TRBJ2-7, with D hard to call. The CDR3 has 12 amino acids. With 5 bases removed from V and 9 bases from J, the gap between germline ends came to 14 bases. CDR3 residues: CASSPAAVRQYF. CDR3 nucleotides: TGTGCCAGCAGTCCGGCCGCGGTTCGGCAGTACTTC.

The chain has TRBV20-1 and TRBJ2-5; D possibly corresponds to TRBD1 (5 bases). Germline loops: CDR1 DFQATT, CDR2 SNEGSKA (reference sequence). There are 15 residues in the CDR3. V lost 0 bases, J lost 6 bases, and 17 bases lay in between. CDR3 sequence: CSARDGRGGQKTQYF. DNA for the CDR3: TGCAGTGCTAGAGATGGAAGGGGTGGTCAAAAGACCCAGTACTTC.